This T cell receptor beta chain comes out of a study of blood T cell repertoires in COVID-19. About the study: The analysed material was cDNA or gDNA that came from T cells, B-cell-depleted T cells, or PBMCs.

Methods used by the authors: Quantification of nucleated cells was approximated via reference gene primer amplification. TCRdb's table, derived via immunoSEQ multiplex PCR, lists solely in-frame clones and lacks some. V and J calls and clone size come straight from that table; D and trimming were deduced from the DNA. The repertoire consists of over 250,000 clones, with more than 70% occurring once and the leading ten covering about 5.4%. The CDR3 consists of 11 residues. CDR1 and CDR2 (germline): SNHLY, FYNNEI. With V trimmed by 10 bases and J by 5 bases, 3 bases remained unmatched. The receptor was isolated from a woman aged 30 to 39 who had recovered from COVID-19. V gene TRBV2 combines with J gene TRBJ1-1; 8 positions agree with TRBD1. Specimen: PBMCs or T cells enriched from blood (not recorded which). The CDR3 DNA follows: TGTGCCACACAGGGGGTTACTGAAGCTTTCTTT. Its protein product is CATQGVTEAFF.